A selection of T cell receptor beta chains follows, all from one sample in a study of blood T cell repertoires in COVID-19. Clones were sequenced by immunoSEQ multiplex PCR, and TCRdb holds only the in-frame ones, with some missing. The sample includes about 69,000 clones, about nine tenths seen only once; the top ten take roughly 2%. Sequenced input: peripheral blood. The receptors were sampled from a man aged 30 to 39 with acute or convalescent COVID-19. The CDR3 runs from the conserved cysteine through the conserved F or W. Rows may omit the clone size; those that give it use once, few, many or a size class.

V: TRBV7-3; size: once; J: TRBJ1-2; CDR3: CASSPNPGTGKMGYTF
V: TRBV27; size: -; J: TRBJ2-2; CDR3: CASSRTGTLNTGELFF
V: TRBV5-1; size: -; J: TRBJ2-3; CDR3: CASSLDGTSTDTQYF
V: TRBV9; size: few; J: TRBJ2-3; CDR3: CASSVGRGGSGVTYTQYF
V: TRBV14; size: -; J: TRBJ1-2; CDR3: CASSRQDGLGYGYTF
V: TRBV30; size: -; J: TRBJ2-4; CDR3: CAWSPLGGARENIQYF
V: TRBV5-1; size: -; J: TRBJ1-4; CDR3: CASSYRGRDEKLFF
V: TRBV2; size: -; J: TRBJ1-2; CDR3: CASSERNYGYTF
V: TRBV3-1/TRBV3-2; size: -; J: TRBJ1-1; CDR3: CASSPFSGNTEAFF
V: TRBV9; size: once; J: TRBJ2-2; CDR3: CASSKGVGTGELFF
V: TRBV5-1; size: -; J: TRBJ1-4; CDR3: CASSLAGRQGVNEKLFF
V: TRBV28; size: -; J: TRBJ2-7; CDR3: CASSLSGTSRLHEQYF
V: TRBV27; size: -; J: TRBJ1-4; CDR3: CASSSRYGQTNNEKLFF
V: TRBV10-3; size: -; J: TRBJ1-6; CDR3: CAISESTPASALHF
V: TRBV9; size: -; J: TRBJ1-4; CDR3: CASSYRTGLPNEKLFF
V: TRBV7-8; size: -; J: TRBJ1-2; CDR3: CASSYTRDSSGYTF
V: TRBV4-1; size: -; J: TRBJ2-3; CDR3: CASSQEQPFSTDTQYF
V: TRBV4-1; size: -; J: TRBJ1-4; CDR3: CASSRTGGNEKLFF
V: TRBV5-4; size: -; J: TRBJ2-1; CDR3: CASSSRTGYNEQFF
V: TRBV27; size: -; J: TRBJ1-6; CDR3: CASSLGRDLSYNSPLHF
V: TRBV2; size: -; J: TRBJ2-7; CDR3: CASSEAPGDRYEQYF
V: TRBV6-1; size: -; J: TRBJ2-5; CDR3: CASSDSLQETQYF
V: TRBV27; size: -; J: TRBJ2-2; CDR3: CASSWRQGANPNTGELFF
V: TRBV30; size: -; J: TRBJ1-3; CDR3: CAWRSSGNTIYF
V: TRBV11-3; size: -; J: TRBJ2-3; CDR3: CASSLEAADTQYF
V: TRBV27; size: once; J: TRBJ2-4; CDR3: CASSQPSGGAKNIQYF
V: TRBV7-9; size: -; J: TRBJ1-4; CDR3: CASSSTTGTEVEKLFF
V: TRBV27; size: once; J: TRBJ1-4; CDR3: CASSSQGAEKLFF
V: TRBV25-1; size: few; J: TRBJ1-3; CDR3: CASSEYGPNSGNTIYF
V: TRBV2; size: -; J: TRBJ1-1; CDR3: CASKDPRTGRTEAFF
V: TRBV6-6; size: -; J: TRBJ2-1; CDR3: CASQVLAGYNEQFF
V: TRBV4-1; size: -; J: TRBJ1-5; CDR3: CASSQDPQGNQPQHF
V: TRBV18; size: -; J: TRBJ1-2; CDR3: CASSPQSQEGYGYTF
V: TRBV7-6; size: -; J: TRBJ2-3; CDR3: CASSSGGGSTDTQYF
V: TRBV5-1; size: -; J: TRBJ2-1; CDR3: CASSLAGFLASGSMGNEQFF
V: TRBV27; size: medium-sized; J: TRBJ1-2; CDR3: CASSLNIDRVSYGYTF
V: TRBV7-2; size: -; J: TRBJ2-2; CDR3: CASSLSRGRTGELFF
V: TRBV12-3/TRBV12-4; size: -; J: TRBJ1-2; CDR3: CASSFGANYGYTF
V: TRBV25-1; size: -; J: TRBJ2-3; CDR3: CASSGSGGADTQYF
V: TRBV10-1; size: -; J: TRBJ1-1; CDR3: CASSESYLGTVETEAFF
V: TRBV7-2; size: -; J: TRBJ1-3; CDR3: CASSLVGQFSGNTIYF
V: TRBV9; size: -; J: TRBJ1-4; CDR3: CASSRQGVNEKLFF
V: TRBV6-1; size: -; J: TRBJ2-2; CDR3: CASSPRDRDTGELFF
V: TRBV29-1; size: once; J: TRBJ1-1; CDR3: CSVEESRRSNTEAFF